These 6 T cell receptor beta chains came from one sample sequenced in a study of blood T cells in healthy people across ages. Primers used in a second PCR of about 7 to 12 cycles were a sample-barcoded 5' primer and a J-beta primer mix. TCRdb called the 5' RACE reads again in MiXCR, with one record for every CDR3 protein. The table includes 2 million or so distinct CDR3 sequences, 49% detected once. The sample consisted of blood. The receptors here all came from a woman between 35 and 50 years old in good health.

V usage is TRBV28 and J usage is TRBJ2-4; D not certain. CDR1 MDHEN and CDR2 SYDVKM come from the germline V gene. V was pared by 4 bases and J by 15 bases, with 19 bases between. The CDR3 runs to 13 residues. The CDR3 reads CASSSAGSFLPYF. CDR3 DNA sequence: TGTGCCAGCAGTTCCGCTGGGTCCTTTCTCCCGTACTTC.

In the case of this clonotype: Germline is not matched at one junction end, which may reflect a read error. This chain connects TRBV13 to TRBJ2-4, with D perhaps TRBD1 (5 bases). The J call may not be correct, given that the DNA end is closer to TRBJ2-7. Germline CDR1 and CDR2: PRHDT and FYEKMQ (reference sequence). The CDR3 is 14 residues long. The CDR3 bases are TGTGTCAGCAGCTCGCTGACAGCTAACTACGAGCAGTACTTC. This translates into CVSSSLTANYEQYF.

CDR3: CASAQAQTGANVLTF. The CDR3 bases are TGCGCCAGCGCACAGGCCCAAACCGGGGCCAACGTCCTGACTTTC. V is TRBV5-1 and J is TRBJ2-6, with D possibly TRBD1 on 5 matching bases. Germline assignment: CDR1 SGHRS and CDR2 YFSETQ. V lost 7 bases and J 4 bases, leaving 15 bases between the germline ends. The length of the CDR3 is 15 residues.

This rearrangement joins TRBV20-1 to TRBJ2-5, with 10 positions matching TRBD2. CDR3 length: 17 amino acids. The germline gives CDR1 DFQATT, CDR2 SNEGSKA (reference sequence). Losses at the gene ends were 4 bases for V and 0 bases for J; bases not matched to a gene: 11. CDR3 nucleotides: TGCAGTGCTACCCCCCCTAGCGGGGGACTGTACCAAGAGACCCAGTACTTC. Its protein product is CSATPPSGGLYQETQYF.

The V and J genes are TRBV5-1 and TRBJ2-3; D unresolved. The V gene lost 0 bases and the J gene lost 6 bases, with 11 bases spanning the gap. The CDR3 spans 14 residues. Germline CDR1 reads SGHRS; CDR2 reads YFSETQ. CDR3 residues: CASSLAEWGDTQYF. DNA for the CDR3: TGCGCCAGCAGCTTGGCCGAGTGGGGTGATACGCAGTATTTT.

V is TRBV20-1 and J is TRBJ1-2; D unresolved. The germline V gene has CDR1 DFQATT and CDR2 SNEGSKA (reference sequence). The CDR3 length is 13 residues. Trimming removed 1 base from V and 4 bases from J, with 10 bases in between. The CDR3 DNA follows: TGCAGTGCTAGAGCCGGGTACTGCTATGGCTACACCTTC. Its translation is CSARAGYCYGYTF.